Below, 31 T cell receptor beta chains from the same sample are listed, as sequenced in a study of blood T cell repertoires in COVID-19. The assay was immunoSEQ multiplex PCR, and TCRdb's table has in-frame clones only and misses some. The sample lists 150,000 to 200,000 clones, about 80% occurring once. Sequencing was carried out using peripheral blood. The receptor set was obtained from a woman between 65 and 79 years old with acute or convalescent COVID-19.

CDR3 sequence reads: CASSSPVTTDTQYF. The DNA for the CDR3 is TGTGCCAGCAGCTCCCCGGTTACGACAGATACGCAGTATTTT. The chain joins TRBV11-1 to TRBJ2-3; no firm D call. Per the germline V gene, CDR1 is SGHAT and CDR2 is FQDESV (reference sequence). Trimming pared 4 bases from V and 3 bases from J, leaving 11 bases between. This CDR3 is built from 14 residues.

V and J are TRBV14 and TRBJ1-2; D not resolved. Trimming pared 0 bases from V and 2 bases from J, leaving 4 bases between. The CDR3 extends over 13 amino acids. Germline values: CDR1 SGHDN, CDR2 FVKESK. This CDR3 is CASSQDQNYGYTF. Here the CDR3 DNA reads TGTGCCAGCAGCCAAGACCAGAACTATGGCTACACCTTC.

The chain recombines TRBV10-3 with TRBJ2-7; D might be TRBD1 (5 bases). There are 16 residues in the CDR3. The germline CDR1 and CDR2 sequences are ENHRY and SYGVKD. Trimming cost V 4 bases and J 1 base, with 17 bases left between them. CDR3 in amino acids: CAISGDSQASSYEQYF. CDR3 sequence (DNA): TGTGCCATCAGTGGAGACAGCCAAGCTTCTTCCTACGAGCAGTACTTC.

The CDR3 sequence is CASSLEGDRGRGYTF. In DNA, the CDR3 is TGCGCCAGCAGCTTGGAAGGGGACAGGGGTCGAGGCTACACCTTC. The chain uses TRBV5-1 and TRBJ1-2, with 10 positions matching TRBD1. The CDR3 covers 15 residues. Germline-derived CDR1 and CDR2 are SGHRS and YFSETQ. V gave up 0 bases and J gave up 8 bases; unmatched junction bases: 7. Full variable domain (remainder filled in from reference TRBV5-1 and TRBJ1-2): KAGVTQTPRYLIKTRGQQVTLSCSPISGHRSVSWYQQTPGQGLQFLFEYFSETQRNKGNFPGRFSGRQFSNSRSEMNVSTLELGDSALYLCASSLEGDRGRGYTFGSGTRLTVV.

The chain employs TRBV20-1 and TRBJ1-1, with a weak D call TRBD1 (6 bases). CDR3 length: 14 residues. Germline CDR1 and CDR2: DFQATT and SNEGSKA (reference sequence). V dropped 3 bases and J dropped 3 bases, with 14 bases sitting between them. The CDR3 DNA is TGCAGTGCTAGTAGGGGGACACTTTACACTGAAGCTTTCTTT. This encodes CSASRGTLYTEAFF.

This clone was seen only a few times. This chain connects TRBV6-6 to TRBJ1-2; the D gene is possibly TRBD1 (6 bases). This CDR3 is built from 17 residues. In germline, CDR1 is MNHNY, CDR2 SVGAGI (reference sequence). Trimming left V 5 bases short and J 8 bases short, with 27 bases between. The CDR3 DNA sequence: TGTGCCAGCAGTCGAGACCTCCAGGGGAGGGGTTCTGGAGGCTACACCTTC. It specifies CASSRDLQGRGSGGYTF.

This clone has only a few counts. The chain employs TRBV11-2 and TRBJ1-4; TRBD1 is a possible D gene (5 bases). The CDR3 has 12 amino acids. The germline V and J ends were trimmed by 4 bases and 12 bases, with 12 bases remaining between them. CDR1 is SGHAT and CDR2 is FQNNGV in the germline V gene. The chain's CDR3 is CASSYRRDQLFF. In nucleotides, the CDR3 is TGTGCCAGCAGCTACCGCAGGGATCAACTGTTTTTT.

The chain is built from TRBV10-3 and TRBJ1-2, with unresolved D. Germline V gene lookup returns CDR1 ENHRY and CDR2 SYGVKD. Trimming stripped 4 bases from V and 6 bases from J, with 6 bases between. This CDR3 has 11 residues. The CDR3 coding sequence is TGTGCCATCAGTGTTCAGGATGGCTACACCTTC. Translation gives CAISVQDGYTF.

The chain uses TRBV5-6 and TRBJ1-1; D is perhaps TRBD1 (5 bases). Germline V gives CDR1 SGHDT, CDR2 YYEEEE. The V and J ends lost 2 bases and 13 bases respectively, with 21 bases between them. The CDR3 contains 14 residues. The CDR3 loop reads CASSLRGGAWESFF. CDR3 in DNA: TGTGCCAGCAGCTTAAGGGGCGGGGCGTGGGAGAGTTTCTTT.

This clone is deemed medium-sized. V gene TRBV28 combines with J gene TRBJ1-1; D ambiguous. The V gene's germline CDR1 is MDHEN and CDR2 SYDVKM. The CDR3 runs 14 residues. V was clipped by 2 bases and J by 4 bases, with 11 bases between them. CDR3 bases: TGTGCCAGCAGTTTACAGAGGGCGGGCACTGAAGCTTTCTTT. It codes for CASSLQRAGTEAFF.

The rearrangement links TRBV28 to TRBJ2-1, with D possibly TRBD1 on 6 matching bases. CDR3 size: 16 residues. Deletions cut 7 bases from V and 6 bases from J, with 22 bases between. Germline V gene data show CDR1 as MDHEN and CDR2 as SYDVKM. The CDR3 protein is CASTAGLGTYLNEQFF. DNA for the CDR3: TGTGCCAGCACTGCTGGGTTAGGGACATATCTCAATGAGCAGTTCTTC.

The chain joins TRBV18 to TRBJ1-4; D is ambiguous. The germline V gene has CDR1 KGHSH and CDR2 LQKENI. The CDR3 is made up of 15 amino acids. Trimming took off 5 bases at V and 3 bases at J, with 13 bases between the two ends. CDR3 amino acids: CASSTTGRSNEKLFF. CDR3 DNA sequence: TGTGCCAGCTCAACTACCGGGAGATCTAATGAAAAACTGTTTTTT.

The chain recombines TRBV7-9 with TRBJ2-7; 8 bases align to TRBD1. Germline V gene lookup returns CDR1 SEHNR and CDR2 FQNEAQ (reference sequence). V gave up 7 bases and J gave up 2 bases; unmatched junction bases: 13. This CDR3 has 16 residues. The DNA of the CDR3 is TGTGCCAGCATCTGGGGACAGGAGGGTCCTACCTACGAGCAGTACTTC. Protein sequence: CASIWGQEGPTYEQYF. Filled out from reference TRBV7-9 and TRBJ2-7, the complete variable domain reads DTGVSQNPRHKITKRGQNVTFRCDPISEHNRLYWYRQTLGQGPEFLTYFQNEAQLEKSRLLSDRFSAERPKGSFSTLEIQRTEQGDSAMYLCASIWGQEGPTYEQYFGPGTRLTVT.

V usage is TRBV14 and J usage is TRBJ1-6; 8 bases are shared with TRBD1. Germline assignment: CDR1 SGHDN and CDR2 FVKESK. This CDR3 has 14 residues. V lost 6 bases and J lost 8; bases outside the gene matches: 6. The CDR3 spells CASRDRDVHSPLHF. In nucleotides, the CDR3 is TGTGCCAGCAGGGACAGGGACGTTCATTCACCCCTCCACTTT.

The chain has TRBV3-1 (or the pseudogene TRBV3-2) and TRBJ1-2; the D gene is possibly TRBD1 (5 bases). The CDR3 is 15 amino acids. V dropped 7 bases and J dropped 5 bases, with 20 bases sitting between them. The germline CDR1 and CDR2 sequences are LGHDT and YNNKEL (reference sequence). In nucleotides, the CDR3 is TGTGCCAGCACCCCTCGACCGGGGGAGGAATATGGCTACACCTTC. This gives the protein CASTPRPGEEYGYTF.

J is TRBJ2-1 and V is TRBV10-3; D possibly corresponds to TRBD2 (6 bases). This CDR3 comprises 15 residues. The germline CDR1 and CDR2 sequences are ENHRY and SYGVKD. Trimming took 2 bases from V and 0 from J, leaving 8 bases between them. The CDR3 region is CAISEIAASYNEQFF. Written as DNA, the CDR3 is TGTGCCATCAGTGAGATAGCGGCCTCCTACAATGAGCAGTTCTTC.

V and J are TRBV30 and TRBJ1-2, with no clear D. Trimming cost V 0 bases and J 14 bases, with 13 bases left between them. The CDR3 totals 11 residues. Germline loops: CDR1 GTSNPN, CDR2 SVGIG (reference sequence). The CDR3 nucleotides read TGTGCCTGGAGTGTAATTGGAGGGTGGACCTTC. Amino acid sequence: CAWSVIGGWTF.

This rearrangement joins TRBV5-6 to TRBJ1-5; D not certain. V was pared by 0 bases and J by 0 bases, with 10 bases between. This CDR3 region has 16 residues. Germline CDR1 SGHDT, CDR2 YYEEEE. The CDR3 DNA is TGTGCCAGCAGCTTGGGTCGGACTTATAGCAATCAGCCCCAGCATTTT. Its protein product is CASSLGRTYSNQPQHF.

This chain connects TRBV7-2 to TRBJ2-6; D might be TRBD2 (6 bases). Trimming took 1 base from V and 3 from J, leaving 10 bases between them. CDR3 length equals 16 residues. Germline-derived CDR1 and CDR2 are SGHTA and FQGNSA. The CDR3 region is CASSLGGTGGANVLTF. The CDR3 nucleotides read TGTGCCAGCAGCTTAGGGGGGACTGGTGGGGCCAACGTCCTGACTTTC.

The rearrangement joins TRBV3-1 (or the pseudogene TRBV3-2) to TRBJ1-1; D gene ambiguous. V lost 2 bases and J lost 8, with 15 bases in between. Germline assignment: CDR1 LGHDT and CDR2 YNNKEL (reference sequence). The CDR3 totals 14 residues. The CDR3: CASSQLGPAFEAFF. Written as DNA, the CDR3 is TGTGCCAGCAGCCAACTGGGCCCAGCCTTCGAAGCTTTCTTT.

The J gene is TRBJ1-1, the V gene TRBV19; D is possibly TRBD1 (6 bases). Germline V gene data show CDR1 as LNHDA and CDR2 as SQIVND (reference sequence). V dropped 5 bases and J dropped 4 bases, with 8 bases sitting between them. The CDR3 sequence is 12 residues long. In DNA form, the CDR3 reads TGTGCCAGTAGTCAGGGGCCCACTGAAGCTTTCTTT. It is translated as CASSQGPTEAFF.

This clone was observed a single time. The genes are TRBV10-1 and TRBJ2-2; 10 bases are shared with TRBD2. With V trimmed by 3 bases and J by 6 bases, 7 bases remained unmatched. Germline V CDR1 and CDR2: WNHNN, SYGVQD (reference sequence). The CDR3 is 16 amino acids. The CDR3 bases are TGCGCCAGCAGTGACCGGGCAGCGGGAGGGCCCGGGGAGCTGTTTTTT. Its translation: CASSDRAAGGPGELFF.

This clone turned up a few times. This chain links TRBV5-1 with TRBJ2-7; the D gene is possibly TRBD1 (6 bases). The V end lost 2 bases, the J end lost 0 bases, and 15 bases lay between the germline ends. The germline V gene encodes CDR1 SGHRS and CDR2 YFSETQ. The CDR3 has 16 residues. CDR3 in DNA: TGCGCCAGCAGCTTAGGGTGGACAGCTAGCTCCTACGAGCAGTACTTC. Protein product: CASSLGWTASSYEQYF.

V is TRBV4-2 and J is TRBJ1-2; 9 nucleotides align to TRBD1. J lost 4 bases, V lost 1 base, and 7 bases had no gene match. CDR3 length: 16 residues. The V gene's germline CDR1 is LGHNA and CDR2 YNFKEQ. The CDR3 DNA reads as TGTGCCAGCAGCCAAGTCTCGGACAGGGGAAGCTATGGCTACACCTTC. This codes for CASSQVSDRGSYGYTF.

V usage is TRBV6-2 or TRBV6-3 and J usage is TRBJ2-6, with D perhaps matching TRBD1 (6 bases). This CDR3 contains 18 residues. Germline lookup yields CDR1 MNHEY and CDR2 SVGEGT. V lost 2 bases and J lost 0, with 14 bases in between. CDR3 amino acids: CASSYGAGDTSGANVLTF. CDR3 DNA sequence: TGTGCCAGCAGTTACGGGGCAGGGGATACCTCTGGGGCCAACGTCCTGACTTTC.

The J gene is TRBJ2-1, the V gene TRBV7-2, with D maybe TRBD1 (5 bases). The CDR3 runs to 16 residues. Per germline, CDR1 SGHTA and CDR2 FQGNSA. Trimming left V 0 bases short and J 3 bases short, with 12 bases between. The CDR3 region is CASSLARQGGYNEQFF. The CDR3 nucleotides read TGTGCCAGCAGCTTAGCTCGGCAGGGTGGCTACAATGAGCAGTTCTTC.

This clone was recorded once. The rearrangement links TRBV5-4 to TRBJ2-3; the match to TRBD2 covers 8 bases. CDR1 and CDR2 (germline): SGHNT, YYREEE (reference sequence). Unmatched junction bases numbered 1, after V lost 1 base and J lost 0 bases. CDR3 size: 15 residues. DNA of the CDR3: TGTGCCAGCAGCTTGAAGCGGGAGAGCACAGATACGCAGTATTTT. As protein: CASSLKRESTDTQYF.

This chain joins TRBV7-9 and TRBJ1-1; D gene ambiguous. Germline V gives CDR1 SEHNR, CDR2 FQNEAQ (reference sequence). V lost 7 bases, J lost 3 bases, and 15 bases lay in between. The CDR3 runs 14 residues. The CDR3 reads CASTWTGRDTEAFF. CDR3 DNA sequence: TGTGCCAGCACTTGGACGGGGAGGGACACTGAAGCTTTCTTT.

The genes are TRBV5-1 and TRBJ2-1; 11 bases fit TRBD2. V lost 0 bases, J lost 12 bases, and 8 bases stayed unmatched. This CDR3 is built from 15 residues. The V gene's germline CDR1 is SGHRS and CDR2 YFSETQ. The CDR3 DNA follows: TGCGCCAGCAGCTTGGGACTAGCGGGAAACGAAGGGCAGTTCTTC. Translation gives CASSLGLAGNEGQFF.

This clone was counted once. The chain combines TRBV4-3 with TRBJ1-6, with TRBD1 matching 7 bases. J gave up 11 bases and V 2 bases, and 6 bases lay outside the gene matches. This CDR3 comprises 14 residues. Germline assignment: CDR1 LGHNA and CDR2 YSLEER. The CDR3 is CASSQMTGTPPLHF. The CDR3 region has the DNA TGCGCCAGCAGCCAAATGACAGGGACGCCACCCCTCCACTTT.

This clone was seen a handful of times. J is TRBJ2-1 and V is TRBV18; maybe TRBD2 (6 bases). Trimming took off 6 bases at V and 2 bases at J, with 11 bases between the two ends. The germline gives CDR1 KGHSH, CDR2 LQKENI. This CDR3 contains 14 residues. CDR3 DNA: TGTGCCAGCTCCTCGACTAGTACCTACAATGAGCAGTTCTTC. It yields the protein CASSSTSTYNEQFF.